This T cell receptor beta chain is from a study of blood T cell repertoires in COVID-19. TCRdb's copy holds only in-frame clones and misses some; the assay was immunoSEQ multiplex PCR. The sample lists approximately 64,000 clones, 88% occurring once. The CDR3 spans 17 residues. Per germline, CDR1 LGHNA and CDR2 YSLEER. Between the trimmed V and J ends, which lost 0 bases and 4 bases, there was a span of 18 bases. The genes are TRBV4-3 and TRBJ1-1; no reliable D call. The sample was peripheral blood. The receptor was derived from an older woman with COVID-19, enrolled during active disease. CDR3 DNA sequence: TGCGCCAGCAGCCAAGATCCGAGGACTTACCTTACCACTGAAGCTTTCTTT. Residues: CASSQDPRTYLTTEAFF.